The source of this T cell receptor (beta chain) is a study of shared clonotypes between healthy human individuals. V lost 2 bases and J lost 4, with 9 bases in between. Germline CDR1 is MRHNA and CDR2 is SNTAGT. The CDR3 sequence is 15 residues long. With respect to this clone: The antigen is not known.

Study-wide results and limits: At large depth, rarefaction still showed sorted-subset sequencing to be incomplete. Clonotypes shared by all four sorted-subset donors had higher generation probabilities than non-shared clonotypes. With few donors, the genetic and exposure-history diversity represented was limited.

Data came from immunoSEQ multiplex PCR; TCRdb stores just in-frame clones and leaves some out. There are just over 2,000,000 clones in the sample; 90% to 95% occur only once, and 0.13% lies in the top ten. The sample consisted of naive CD4+ T cells sorted from blood. Documented subset: CD45RA+ positively selected. The sequence came from a man aged 18 to 29 in good health. The J gene is TRBJ1-6, the V gene TRBV6-4; unclear D gene. The CDR3 region has the DNA TGTGCCAGCAGTGACGGGGAGGGTTATAATTCACCCCTCCACTTT. It codes for CASSDGEGYNSPLHF.